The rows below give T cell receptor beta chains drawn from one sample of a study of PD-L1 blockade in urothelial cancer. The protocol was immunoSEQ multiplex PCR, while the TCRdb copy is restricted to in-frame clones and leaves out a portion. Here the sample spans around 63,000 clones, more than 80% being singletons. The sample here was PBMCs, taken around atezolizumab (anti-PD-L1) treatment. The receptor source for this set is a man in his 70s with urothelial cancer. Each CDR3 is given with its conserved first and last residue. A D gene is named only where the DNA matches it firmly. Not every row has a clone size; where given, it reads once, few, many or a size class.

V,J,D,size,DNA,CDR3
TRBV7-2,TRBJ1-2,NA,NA,TGTGCCAGCAGCTTAGGGGGGGAAGACTATGGCTACACCTTC,CASSLGGEDYGYTF
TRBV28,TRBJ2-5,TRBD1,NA,TGTGCCAGCAGTTTCGGACAGGAGCAAGAGACCCAGTACTTC,CASSFGQEQETQYF
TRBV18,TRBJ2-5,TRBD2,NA,TGTGCCAGCTCACTAACAAGACTAGCGGGTAAAGGGGAGACCCAGTACTTC,CASSLTRLAGKGETQYF
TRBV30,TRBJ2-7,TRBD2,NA,TGTGCCTGGAGTGAAAATTTCGGGAGCGGGAGGGCTCAGGAGCAGTACTTC,CAWSENFGSGRAQEQYF
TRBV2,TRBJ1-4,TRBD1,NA,TGTGCCAGCAGGGACCAGGGGGCAGGTGAAAAACTGTTTTTT,CASRDQGAGEKLFF
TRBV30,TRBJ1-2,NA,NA,TGTGCCTGGAGTATCCGCGCTGGCTACACCTTC,CAWSIRAGYTF
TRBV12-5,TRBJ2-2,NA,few,TGTGCTAGTGGGGGCCAGGCCTCGAACACCGGGGAGCTGTTTTTT,CASGGQASNTGELFF
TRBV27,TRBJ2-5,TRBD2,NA,TGTGCCAGCAGTTCAATAGGGCGGGGGGAGACCCAGTACTTC,CASSSIGRGETQYF
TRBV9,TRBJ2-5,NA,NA,TGTGCCAGCAGCGTAGTAGGAGCGGGGCAGGGGGAGACCCAGTACTTC,CASSVVGAGQGETQYF
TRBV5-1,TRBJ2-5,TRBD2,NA,TGCGCCAGCAGCTTGGAGTGGCGGGGGCAAGAGACCCAGTACTTC,CASSLEWRGQETQYF
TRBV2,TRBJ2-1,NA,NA,TGTGCCAGCAACCCAAGACAGGCCAGCTCCTACAATGAGCAGTTCTTC,CASNPRQASSYNEQFF
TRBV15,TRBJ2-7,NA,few,TGTGCCACCAGCAGGGACAGCCCTTCCCTTTTGGGTGCCCCCGAGCAGTACTTC,CATSRDSPSLLGAPEQYF
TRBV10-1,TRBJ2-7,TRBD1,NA,TGCGCCAGCAGCCGAGACAGGGGGGACGAGCAGTACTTC,CASSRDRGDEQYF
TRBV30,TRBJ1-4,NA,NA,TGTGCCTGGAGTGTTGGTAGTAAACTGTTTTTT,CAWSVGSKLFF
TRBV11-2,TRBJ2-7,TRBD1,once,TGTGCCAGCAGCCCCACGACAGGGAGCGCCTACGAGCAGTACTTC,CASSPTTGSAYEQYF
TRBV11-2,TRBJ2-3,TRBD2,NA,TGTGCCAGCAGGTCCTCGGGACTAGCGGGAGGGGCTAGCACAGATACGCAGTATTTT,CASRSSGLAGGASTDTQYF
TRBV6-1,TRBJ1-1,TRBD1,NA,TGTGCCAGCAGTGCCCGGGACAAGGGGGCCCCGGTGGCTGAAGCTTTCTTT,CASSARDKGAPVAEAFF
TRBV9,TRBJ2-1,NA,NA,TGTGCCAGCAGCGTAGTAGATCTAACCTACAATGAGCAGTTCTTC,CASSVVDLTYNEQFF
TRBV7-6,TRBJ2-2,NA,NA,TGTGCCAGCAGCTTATCGCAGGGACAGAACACCGGGGAGCTGTTTTTT,CASSLSQGQNTGELFF
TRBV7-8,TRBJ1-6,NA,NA,TGTGCCAGCAGCTTGGACTGGGGTTCACCCCTCCACTTT,CASSLDWGSPLHF
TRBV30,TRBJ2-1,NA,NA,TGTGCCTGGAGTGCGCGCTTTTCCTACAATGAGCAGTTCTTC,CAWSARFSYNEQFF
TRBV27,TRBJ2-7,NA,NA,TGTGCCAGCACTCCTAGGGGGGGCAGCTCCTACGAGCAGTACTTC,CASTPRGGSSYEQYF
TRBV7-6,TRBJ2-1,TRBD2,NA,TGTGCCAGCAGCGGGACTAGCGGGGCCCTCTCCTACAATGAGCAGTTCTTC,CASSGTSGALSYNEQFF
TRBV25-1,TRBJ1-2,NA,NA,TGTGCCAGCAGTCCCCTCGGTGCTAACTATGGCTACACCTTC,CASSPLGANYGYTF
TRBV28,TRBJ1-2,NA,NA,TGTGCCAGCAGTTCCAACAGGGACGGCTACACCTTC,CASSSNRDGYTF
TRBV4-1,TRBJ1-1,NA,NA,TGCGCCAGCAGCCAAGATCAGGTTTTCGCTGAAGCTTTCTTT,CASSQDQVFAEAFF
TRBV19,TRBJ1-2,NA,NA,TGTGCCAGTAGTATGGAGCGGGGCTACACCTTC,CASSMERGYTF
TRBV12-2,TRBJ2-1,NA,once,TGTGCAAGTCGCTTAACCCATCGTGGGGCTAGCGGGATGAGTTATGAGCAGTTCTTC,CASRLTHRGASGMSYEQFF
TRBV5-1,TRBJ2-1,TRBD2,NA,TGCGCCAGCAGCTCCACCTGGACTAGCGGGGGGTGGTGGCAGTTCTTC,CASSSTWTSGGWWQFF
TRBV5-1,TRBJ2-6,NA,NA,TGCGCCAGCAGCCCCCGGGTGGACTCTGGGGCCAACGTCCTGACTTTC,CASSPRVDSGANVLTF
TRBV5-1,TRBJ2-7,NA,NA,TGCGCCAGCAGCTTGCAACAGGGTGCGGTGAACGAGCAGTACTTC,CASSLQQGAVNEQYF
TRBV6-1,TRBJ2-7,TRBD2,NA,TGTGCCAGCAGTGCAAGCCTCTACCTAGCGGGGGTATACGGGCAGTACTTC,CASSASLYLAGVYGQYF
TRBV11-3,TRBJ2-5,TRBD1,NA,TGTGCCAGCAGCTTGTGGACAGGGGACCCAGAGACCCAGTACTTC,CASSLWTGDPETQYF
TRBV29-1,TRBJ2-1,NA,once,TGCAGCGTTGCGGTAGACTCTGGCGATGAGCAGTTCTTC,CSVAVDSGDEQFF
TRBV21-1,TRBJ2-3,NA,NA,NA,CASSKVGTGAQSTDTQYF
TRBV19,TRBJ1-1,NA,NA,TGTGCCAGTAGGTTGGCGGGGGTGAACACTGAAGCTTTCTTT,CASRLAGVNTEAFF
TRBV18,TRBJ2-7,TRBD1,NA,TGTGCCAGCTCACCTTCCGGGACAGGGAAGTACTACGAGCAGTACTTC,CASSPSGTGKYYEQYF
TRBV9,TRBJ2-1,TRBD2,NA,TGTGCCAGCAGCGCGACTAGCGGTCTAAACAATGAGCAGTTCTTC,CASSATSGLNNEQFF
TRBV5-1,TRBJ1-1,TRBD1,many,TGCGCCAGCAGCACGTCCGGGACAGCGAACACTGAAGCTTTCTTT,CASSTSGTANTEAFF
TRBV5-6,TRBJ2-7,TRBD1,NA,TGTGCCAGCAGCGCTGACAGGGGTCGTGAGCAGTACTTC,CASSADRGREQYF
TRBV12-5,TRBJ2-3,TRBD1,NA,TGTGCTAGTGGGCCCGGGACAGGGGGATTTCGGGATACGCAGTATTTT,CASGPGTGGFRDTQYF
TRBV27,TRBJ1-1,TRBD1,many,TGTGCCAGCAGTTTACCCACAGGGGACAACACTGAAGCTTTCTTT,CASSLPTGDNTEAFF
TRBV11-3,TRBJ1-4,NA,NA,TGTGCCAGCAGGCCCATTATTAGGGGCCGGGAAAAACTGTTTTTT,CASRPIIRGREKLFF
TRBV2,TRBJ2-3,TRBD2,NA,TGTGCCAGCACCCCAGTAGCGGGGGGGGCAGATACGCAGTATTTT,CASTPVAGGADTQYF
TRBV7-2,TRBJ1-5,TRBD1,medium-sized,TGTGCCAGCAGACCACAGGGGGTGGCTCAGCCCCAGCATTTT,CASRPQGVAQPQHF
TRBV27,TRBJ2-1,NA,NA,TGTGCCAGCACCCTGGGAGGTGAGCAGTTCTTC,CASTLGGEQFF
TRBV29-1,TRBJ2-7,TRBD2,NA,TGCAGCGTTGGCGGGGCTAGCGGGAAAGAGCAGTACTTC,CSVGGASGKEQYF
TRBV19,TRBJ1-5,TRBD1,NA,TGTGCCAGTACGGGGCAGGGGGCTAGGCAGCCCCAGCATTTT,CASTGQGARQPQHF
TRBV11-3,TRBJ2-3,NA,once,TGTGCCAGCAGCTTAGGTTCGTCAGGGCGGACAGATACGCAGTATTTT,CASSLGSSGRTDTQYF
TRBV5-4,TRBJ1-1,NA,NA,TGTGCCAGCAGATCAGGTCCAGCCCTGAACACTGAAGCTTTCTTT,CASRSGPALNTEAFF
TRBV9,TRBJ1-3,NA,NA,TGTGCCAGCAGCCCGGGAGGGGTTTCGTCTGGAAACACCATATATTTT,CASSPGGVSSGNTIYF
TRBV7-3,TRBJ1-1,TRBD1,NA,TGTGCCAGCAGCACAGGGGGAATGAACACTGAAGCTTTCTTT,CASSTGGMNTEAFF
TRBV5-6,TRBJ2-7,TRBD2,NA,TGTGCCAGCAGCTTGGGCGCTAGCGGGAGGGACTACGAGCAGTACTTC,CASSLGASGRDYEQYF